The clone carrying this T cell receptor beta chain has a handful of counts. This sample was taken from a study of shared clonotypes between healthy human individuals. The table came from immunoSEQ multiplex PCR; TCRdb's copy has only in-frame clones and leaves some out. This sample has roughly 680,000 clones, with just under 75% found just once. V lost 5 bases, J lost 1 base, and 5 bases stayed unmatched. This CDR3 region has 15 residues. The germline gives CDR1 MDHEN, CDR2 SYDVKM. The TCR originated in a woman between 25 and 40 years old in good health. The sample taken for sequencing was memory CD4+ T cells sorted from blood. The subset was: CD45RA-negative fraction. V is TRBV28 and J is TRBJ1-5; 7 bases match TRBD1. Written as DNA, the CDR3 is TGTGCCAGCAGTGTGACAGGGAGGAGCAATCAGCCCCAGCATTTT. Translating it yields CASSVTGRSNQPQHF.